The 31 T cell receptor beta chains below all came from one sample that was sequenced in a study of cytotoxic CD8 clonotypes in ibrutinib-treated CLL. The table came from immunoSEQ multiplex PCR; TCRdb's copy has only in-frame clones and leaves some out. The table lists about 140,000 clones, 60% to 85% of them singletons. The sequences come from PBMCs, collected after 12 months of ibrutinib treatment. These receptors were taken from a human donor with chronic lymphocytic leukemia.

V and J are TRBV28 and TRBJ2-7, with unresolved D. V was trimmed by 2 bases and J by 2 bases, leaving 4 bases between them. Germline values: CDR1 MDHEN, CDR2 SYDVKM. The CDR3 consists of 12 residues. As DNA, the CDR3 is TGTGCCAGCAGTTTACGTCCCTACGAGCAGTACTTC. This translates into CASSLRPYEQYF.

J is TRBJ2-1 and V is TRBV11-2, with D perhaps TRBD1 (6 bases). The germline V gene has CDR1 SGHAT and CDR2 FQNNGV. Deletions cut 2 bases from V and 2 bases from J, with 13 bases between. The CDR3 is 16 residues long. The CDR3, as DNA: TGTGCCAGCAGCTTAATGCTTTGGACAGCCTACAATGAGCAGTTCTTC. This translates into CASSLMLWTAYNEQFF. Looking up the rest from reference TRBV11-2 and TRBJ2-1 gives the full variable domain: EAGVAQSPRYKIIEKRQSVAFWCNPISGHATLYWYQQILGQGPKLLIQFQNNGVVDDSQLPKDRFSAERLKGVDSTLKIQPAKLEDSAVYLCASSLMLWTAYNEQFFGPGTRLTVL.

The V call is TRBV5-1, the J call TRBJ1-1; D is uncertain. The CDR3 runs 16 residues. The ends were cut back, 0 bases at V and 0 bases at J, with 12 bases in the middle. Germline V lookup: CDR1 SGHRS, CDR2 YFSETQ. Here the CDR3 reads CASSLDAHILNTEAFF. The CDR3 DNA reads TGCGCCAGCAGCTTGGATGCACATATCCTGAACACTGAAGCTTTCTTT.

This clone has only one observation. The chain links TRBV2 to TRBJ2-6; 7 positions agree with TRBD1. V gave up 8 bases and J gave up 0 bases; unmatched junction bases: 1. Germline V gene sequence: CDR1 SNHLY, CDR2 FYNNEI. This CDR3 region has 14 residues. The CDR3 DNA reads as TGTGCCAGCGACAGGGCCTCTGGGGCCAACGTCCTGACTTTC. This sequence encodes CASDRASGANVLTF.

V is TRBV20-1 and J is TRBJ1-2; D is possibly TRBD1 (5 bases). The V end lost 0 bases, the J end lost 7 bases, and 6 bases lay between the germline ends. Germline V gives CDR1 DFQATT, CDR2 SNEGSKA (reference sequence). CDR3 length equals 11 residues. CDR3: CSAREQVGYTF. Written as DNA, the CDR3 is TGCAGTGCTAGAGAACAGGTTGGCTACACCTTC.

The CDR3 reads CACKVQQGNTEAFF. Here the CDR3 DNA reads TGTGCCTGCAAGGTCCAACAGGGGAACACTGAAGCTTTCTTT. V usage is TRBV30 and J usage is TRBJ1-1, with D perhaps matching TRBD1 (6 bases). The CDR3 contains 14 residues. The germline V and J ends were trimmed by 6 bases and 1 base, with 15 bases remaining between them. Germline CDR1 is GTSNPN and CDR2 is SVGIG (reference sequence). The full variable domain, completed using reference TRBV30 and TRBJ1-1, is SQTIHQWPATLVQPVGSPLSLECTVEGTSNPNLYWYRQAAGRGLQLLFYSVGIGQISSEVPQNLSASRPQDRQFILSSKKLLLSDSGFYLCACKVQQGNTEAFFGQGTRLTVV.

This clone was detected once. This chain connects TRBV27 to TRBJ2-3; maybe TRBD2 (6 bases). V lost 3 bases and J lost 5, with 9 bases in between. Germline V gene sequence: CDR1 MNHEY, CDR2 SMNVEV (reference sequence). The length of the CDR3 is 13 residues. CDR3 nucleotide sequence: TGTGCCAGCAGTTTCATTAGCGGAGATACGCAGTATTTT. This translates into CASSFISGDTQYF.

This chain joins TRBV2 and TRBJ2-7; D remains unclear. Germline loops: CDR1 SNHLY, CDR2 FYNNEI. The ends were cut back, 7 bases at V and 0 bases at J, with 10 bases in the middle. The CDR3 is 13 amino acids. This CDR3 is CASKGGSSYEQYF. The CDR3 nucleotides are TGTGCCAGCAAGGGCGGTAGCTCCTACGAGCAGTACTTC.

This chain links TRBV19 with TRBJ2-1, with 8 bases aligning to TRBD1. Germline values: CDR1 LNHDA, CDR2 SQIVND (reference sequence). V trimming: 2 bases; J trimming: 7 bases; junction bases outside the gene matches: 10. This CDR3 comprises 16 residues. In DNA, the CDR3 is TGTGCCAGTAGTATATTAGAGACAGGGGCTAGGAATGAGCAGTTCTTC. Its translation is CASSILETGARNEQFF.

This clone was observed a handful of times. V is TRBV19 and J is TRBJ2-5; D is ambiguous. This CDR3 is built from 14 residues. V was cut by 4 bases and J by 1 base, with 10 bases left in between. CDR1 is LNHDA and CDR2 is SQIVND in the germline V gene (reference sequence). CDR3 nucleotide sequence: TGTGCCAGTAGTACTCTGGTCTTCCAAGAGACCCAGTACTTC. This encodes CASSTLVFQETQYF.

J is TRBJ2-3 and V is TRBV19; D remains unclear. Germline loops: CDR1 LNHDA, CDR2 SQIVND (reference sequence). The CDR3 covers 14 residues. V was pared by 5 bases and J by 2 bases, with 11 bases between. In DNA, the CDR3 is TGTGCCAGTAGTTTCGGCCCCTCCACAGATACGCAGTATTTT. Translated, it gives CASSFGPSTDTQYF.

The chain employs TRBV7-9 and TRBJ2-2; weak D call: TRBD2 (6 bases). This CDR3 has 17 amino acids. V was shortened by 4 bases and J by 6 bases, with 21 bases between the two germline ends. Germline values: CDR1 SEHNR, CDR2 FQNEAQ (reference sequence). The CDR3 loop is CASSSPRGPSGAGELFF. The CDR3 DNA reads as TGTGCCAGCAGCTCCCCGCGGGGCCCCTCCGGCGCCGGGGAGCTGTTTTTT.

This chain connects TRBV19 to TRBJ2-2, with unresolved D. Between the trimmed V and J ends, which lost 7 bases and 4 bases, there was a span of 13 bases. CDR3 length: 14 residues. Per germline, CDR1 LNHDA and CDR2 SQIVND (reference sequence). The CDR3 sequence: CASIPSQSTGELFF. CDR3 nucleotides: TGTGCCAGTATCCCCTCACAGTCCACCGGGGAGCTGTTTTTT.

CDR3 coding DNA: TGTGCCAGCAGTTATGGACTAGCGGGGGTGGGGCAGTTCTTC. The encoded protein is CASSYGLAGVGQFF. The chain joins TRBV27 to TRBJ2-1, with TRBD2 matching 13 bases. The CDR3 extends over 14 amino acids. Losses at the gene ends were 4 bases for V and 12 bases for J; bases not matched to a gene: 6. Germline values: CDR1 MNHEY, CDR2 SMNVEV (reference sequence).

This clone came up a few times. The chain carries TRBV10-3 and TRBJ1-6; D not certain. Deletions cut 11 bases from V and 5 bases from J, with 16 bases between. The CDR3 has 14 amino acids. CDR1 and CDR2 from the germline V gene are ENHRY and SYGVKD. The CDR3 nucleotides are TGTGCCGTGGGCGGGGAGTACGATAATTCACCCCTCCACTTT. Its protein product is CAVGGEYDNSPLHF.

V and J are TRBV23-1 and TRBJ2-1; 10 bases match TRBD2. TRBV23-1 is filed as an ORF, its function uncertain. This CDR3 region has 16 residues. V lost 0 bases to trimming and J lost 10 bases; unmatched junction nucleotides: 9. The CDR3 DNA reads TGCGCCAGCAGTCAATCTGGAGCGGGAGGGCCAGGGGAGCAGTTCTTC. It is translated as CASSQSGAGGPGEQFF.

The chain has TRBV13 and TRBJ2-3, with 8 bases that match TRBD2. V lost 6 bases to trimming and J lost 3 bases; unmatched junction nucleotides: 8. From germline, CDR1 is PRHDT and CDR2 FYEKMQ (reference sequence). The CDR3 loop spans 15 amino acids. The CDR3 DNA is TGTGCCAGCAGTCGTCGAACGGGGGGGACAGATACGCAGTATTTT. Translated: CASSRRTGGTDTQYF.

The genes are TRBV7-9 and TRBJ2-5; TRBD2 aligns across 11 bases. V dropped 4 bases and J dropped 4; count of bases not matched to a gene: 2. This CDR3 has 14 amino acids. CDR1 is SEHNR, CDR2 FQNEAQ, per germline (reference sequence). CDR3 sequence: CASSSGLAGETQYF. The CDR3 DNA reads TGTGCCAGCAGCTCCGGACTAGCGGGAGAGACCCAGTACTTC.

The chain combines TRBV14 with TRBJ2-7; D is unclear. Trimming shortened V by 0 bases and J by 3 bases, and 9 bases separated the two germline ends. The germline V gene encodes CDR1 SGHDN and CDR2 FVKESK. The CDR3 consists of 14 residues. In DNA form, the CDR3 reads TGTGCCAGCAGCCAAGAGGTAGGAATCTACGAGCAGTACTTC. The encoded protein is CASSQEVGIYEQYF.

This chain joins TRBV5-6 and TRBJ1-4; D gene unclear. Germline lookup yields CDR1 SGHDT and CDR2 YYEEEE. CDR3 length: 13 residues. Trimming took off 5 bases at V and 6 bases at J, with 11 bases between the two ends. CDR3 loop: CASSFGRDEKLFF. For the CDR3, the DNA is TGTGCCAGCAGTTTCGGTCGGGATGAAAAACTGTTTTTT.

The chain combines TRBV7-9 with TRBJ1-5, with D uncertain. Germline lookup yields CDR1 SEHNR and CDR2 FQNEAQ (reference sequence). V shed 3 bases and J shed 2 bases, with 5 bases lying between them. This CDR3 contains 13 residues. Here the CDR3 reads CASSFGGNQPQHF. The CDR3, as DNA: TGTGCCAGCAGCTTCGGGGGCAATCAGCCCCAGCATTTT. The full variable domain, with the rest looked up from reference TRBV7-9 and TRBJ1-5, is DTGVSQNPRHKITKRGQNVTFRCDPISEHNRLYWYRQTLGQGPEFLTYFQNEAQLEKSRLLSDRFSAERPKGSFSTLEIQRTEQGDSAMYLCASSFGGNQPQHFGDGTRLSIL.

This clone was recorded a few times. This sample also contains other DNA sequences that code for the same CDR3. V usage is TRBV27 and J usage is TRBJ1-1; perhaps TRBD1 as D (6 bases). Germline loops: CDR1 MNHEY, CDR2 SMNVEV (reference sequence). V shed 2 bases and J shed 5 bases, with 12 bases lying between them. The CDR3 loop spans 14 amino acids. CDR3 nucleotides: TGTGCCAGCAGTTTAAGTAGAGGGGGGACTGAAGCTTTCTTT. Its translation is CASSLSRGGTEAFF.

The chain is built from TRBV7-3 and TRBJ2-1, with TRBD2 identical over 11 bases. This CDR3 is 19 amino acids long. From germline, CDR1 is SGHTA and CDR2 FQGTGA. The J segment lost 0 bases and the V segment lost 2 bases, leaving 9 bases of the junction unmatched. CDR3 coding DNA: TGTGCCAGCAGCTTAGTCCCAAGACTAGCGGGGAGCTCCTACAATGAGCAGTTCTTC. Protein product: CASSLVPRLAGSSYNEQFF.

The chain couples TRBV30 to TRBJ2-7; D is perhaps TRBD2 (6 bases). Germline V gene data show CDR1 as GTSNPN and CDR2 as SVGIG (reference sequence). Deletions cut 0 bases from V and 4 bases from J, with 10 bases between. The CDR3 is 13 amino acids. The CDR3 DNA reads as TGTGCCTGGAGTGTACTTCGGGGGTACGAGCAGTACTTC. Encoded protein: CAWSVLRGYEQYF.

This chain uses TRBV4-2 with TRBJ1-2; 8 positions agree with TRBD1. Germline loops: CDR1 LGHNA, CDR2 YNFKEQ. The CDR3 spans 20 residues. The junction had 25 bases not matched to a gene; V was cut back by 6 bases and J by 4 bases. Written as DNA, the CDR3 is TGTGCCAGCAGTCATAACAACCTAGAAGCAGGGGGCTTAGTGGGCTATGGCTACACCTTC. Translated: CASSHNNLEAGGLVGYGYTF.

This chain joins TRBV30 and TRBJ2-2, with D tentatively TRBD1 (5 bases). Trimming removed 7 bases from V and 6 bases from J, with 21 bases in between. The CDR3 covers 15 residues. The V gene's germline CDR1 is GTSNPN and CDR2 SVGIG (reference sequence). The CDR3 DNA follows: TGTGCCTCAAACCGACAGAGCTTCTTCGCCGGGGAGCTGTTTTTT. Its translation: CASNRQSFFAGELFF.

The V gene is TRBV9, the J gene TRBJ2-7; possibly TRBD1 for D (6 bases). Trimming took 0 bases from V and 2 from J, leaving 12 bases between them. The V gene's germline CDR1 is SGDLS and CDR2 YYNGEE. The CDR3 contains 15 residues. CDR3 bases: TGTGCCAGCAGCGTAGGGGCAGGGGTGGCCTACGAGCAGTACTTC. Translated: CASSVGAGVAYEQYF.

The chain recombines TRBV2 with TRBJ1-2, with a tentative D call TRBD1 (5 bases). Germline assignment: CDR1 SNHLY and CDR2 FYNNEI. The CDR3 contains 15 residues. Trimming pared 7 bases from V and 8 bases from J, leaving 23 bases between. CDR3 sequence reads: CASTPCARDEFGYTF. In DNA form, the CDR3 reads TGTGCCAGCACTCCCTGTGCGAGGGACGAATTCGGCTACACCTTC. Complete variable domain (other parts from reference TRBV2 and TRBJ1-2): EPEVTQTPSHQVTQMGQEVILRCVPISNHLYFYWYRQILGQKVEFLVSFYNNEISEKSEIFDDQFSVERPDGSNFTLKIRSTKLEDSAMYFCASTPCARDEFGYTFGSGTRLTVV.

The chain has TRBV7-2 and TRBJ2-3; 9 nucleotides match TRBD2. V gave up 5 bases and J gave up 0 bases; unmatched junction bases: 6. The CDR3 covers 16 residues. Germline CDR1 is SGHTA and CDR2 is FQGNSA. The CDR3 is CASSPLAGLSTDTQYF. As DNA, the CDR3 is TGTGCCAGCAGCCCTCTAGCGGGACTTAGCACAGATACGCAGTATTTT.

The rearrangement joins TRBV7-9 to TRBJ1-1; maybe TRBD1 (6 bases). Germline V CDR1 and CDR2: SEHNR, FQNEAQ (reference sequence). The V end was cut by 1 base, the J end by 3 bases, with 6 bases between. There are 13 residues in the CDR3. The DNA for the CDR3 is TGTGCCAGCAGCTTAGAGGGGGACACTGAAGCTTTCTTT. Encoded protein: CASSLEGDTEAFF.

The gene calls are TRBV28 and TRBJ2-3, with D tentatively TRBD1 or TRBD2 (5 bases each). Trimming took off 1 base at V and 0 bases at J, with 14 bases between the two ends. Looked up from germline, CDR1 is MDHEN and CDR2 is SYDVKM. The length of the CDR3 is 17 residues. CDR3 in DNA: TGTGCCAGCAGTTTATTTTCCGGGACGCCTAGCACAGATACGCAGTATTTT. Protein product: CASSLFSGTPSTDTQYF.